This T cell receptor beta chain derives from a study of technical replicates of blood from several donors. Trimming stripped 4 bases from V and 2 bases from J, with 18 bases between. The V gene's germline CDR1 is PRHDT and CDR2 FYEKMQ (reference sequence). This CDR3 has 16 amino acids. The method was immunoSEQ multiplex PCR; TCRdb's version includes in-frame clones alone and lacks a portion of them. The sample has more than 55,000 clones; 90% to 95% are singletons. The receptor was derived from a human donor in good health. Some clones in this sample may be carry-over from other donors' samples. The specimen was PBMCs. The rearrangement links TRBV13 to TRBJ2-7; D gene unclear. CDR3 loop: CASSYQHYGQAYEQYF. The DNA of the CDR3 is TGTGCCAGCAGCTACCAGCATTATGGGCAGGCCTACGAGCAGTACTTC.